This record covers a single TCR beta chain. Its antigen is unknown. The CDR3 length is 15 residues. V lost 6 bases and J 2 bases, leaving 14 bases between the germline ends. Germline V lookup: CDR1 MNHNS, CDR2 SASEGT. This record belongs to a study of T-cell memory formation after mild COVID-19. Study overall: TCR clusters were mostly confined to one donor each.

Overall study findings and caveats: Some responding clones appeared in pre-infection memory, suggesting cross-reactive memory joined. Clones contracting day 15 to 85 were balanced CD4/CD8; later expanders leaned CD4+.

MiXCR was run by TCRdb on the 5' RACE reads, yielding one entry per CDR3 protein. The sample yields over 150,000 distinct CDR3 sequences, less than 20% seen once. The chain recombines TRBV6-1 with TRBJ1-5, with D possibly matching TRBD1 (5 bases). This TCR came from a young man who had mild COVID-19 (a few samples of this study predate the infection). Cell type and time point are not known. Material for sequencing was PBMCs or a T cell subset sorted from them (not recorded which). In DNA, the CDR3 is TGTGCCAGCAGCGACCCCGGGGGAGGCAATCAGCCCCAGCATTTT. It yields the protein CASSDPGGGNQPQHF.